This entry lists 2 T cell receptor beta chains sequenced from one sample in a study of PD-1 blockade in classical Hodgkin lymphoma. Time point meaning: newly diagnosed, previously untreated cHL patient sample. By magnetic negative selection, CD4+ T cells were purified from thawed PBMCs. Clones were read by immunoSEQ multiplex PCR, and TCRdb kept only the in-frame ones, dropping some. The sample yields fewer than 25,000 clones, more than 90% seen once. The sample comprised CD4+ T cells from blood. These receptors were obtained from a human donor with classical Hodgkin lymphoma.

CDR3 residues: CASSEQGNNQPQHF. Written as DNA, the CDR3 is TGTGCCAGCAGTGAACAGGGAAACAATCAGCCCCAGCATTTT. This chain uses TRBV2 with TRBJ1-5; D perhaps matches TRBD1 (5 bases). The CDR3 covers 14 residues. Per germline, CDR1 SNHLY and CDR2 FYNNEI. Trimming stripped 2 bases from V and 3 bases from J, with 8 bases between.

This clone was observed a single time. This sequence joins TRBV6-1 and TRBJ1-6, with D possibly matching TRBD1 (5 bases). The V gene's germline CDR1 is MNHNS and CDR2 SASEGT. This CDR3 region has 15 residues. V dropped 2 bases and J dropped 9 bases, with 14 bases sitting between them. The CDR3 reads CASSEQGRVISPLHF. In nucleotides, the CDR3 is TGTGCCAGCAGTGAACAGGGCAGGGTAATTTCACCCCTCCACTTT.